A single sample gave rise to the 18 T cell receptor beta chains below, sequenced in a study of T cells in Graves' hyperthyroidism and ophthalmopathy. TCR beta CDR3 regions were amplified from RNA. TCR CDR3 underwent first-round RT-PCR with the HTBI primer set. TCRdb reanalysed the multiplex PCR reads using MiXCR and keeps one entry per CDR3 protein. The sample holds approximately 490,000 distinct CDR3 sequences, 20% to 25% seen once. The sample taken for sequencing was blood. Every receptor here comes from a woman in her 70s with Graves' ophthalmopathy.

The chain uses TRBV6-5 and TRBJ1-3; D not certain. CDR3 length: 14 residues. Between the trimmed V and J ends, which lost 2 bases and 4 bases, there was a span of 9 bases. Looked up from germline, CDR1 is MNHEY and CDR2 is SVGAGI. CDR3 in amino acids: CASSYRAAGNTIYF. DNA of the CDR3: TGTGCCAGCAGTTACAGGGCAGCAGGAAACACCATATATTTT.

V is TRBV7-6 and J is TRBJ2-3; perhaps TRBD1 as D (6 bases). V was shortened by 1 base and J by 4 bases, with 9 bases between the two germline ends. The CDR3 covers 14 residues. Germline V gene lookup returns CDR1 SGHVS and CDR2 FNYEAQ. The CDR3 is CASSLDRDPDTQYF. CDR3 bases: TGTGCCAGCAGCTTAGACAGGGATCCAGATACGCAGTATTTT. Full variable domain (remainder filled in from reference TRBV7-6 and TRBJ2-3): GAGVSQSPRYKVTKRGQDVALRCDPISGHVSLYWYRQALGQGPEFLTYFNYEAQQDKSGLPNDRFSAERPEGSISTLTIQRTEQRDSAMYRCASSLDRDPDTQYFGPGTRLTVL.

This clonotype was seen a few times. Written as DNA, the CDR3 is TGCGCCAGCAGCCAAGATGGGCTAGCAAGGTTCTTC. This codes for CASSQDGLARFF. The chain employs TRBV4-3 and TRBJ2-1; possible D gene TRBD2, 5 bases. The V end was cut by 0 bases, the J end by 15 bases, with 12 bases between. The CDR3 sequence is 12 residues long. CDR1 and CDR2 (germline): LGHNA, YSLEER.

CDR3: CASSPQAGSDTQYF. Here the CDR3 DNA reads TGTGCCAGCAGCCCCCAAGCAGGGTCAGATACGCAGTATTTT. This chain uses TRBV5-4 with TRBJ2-3; possibly TRBD1 for D (5 bases). Germline assignment: CDR1 SGHNT and CDR2 YYREEE (reference sequence). Trimming shortened V by 4 bases and J by 4 bases, and 13 bases separated the two germline ends. The CDR3 length is 14 residues.

This chain links TRBV11-2 with TRBJ1-1; D is unclear. Germline V gene sequence: CDR1 SGHAT, CDR2 FQNNGV. The germline V and J ends were trimmed by 0 bases and 4 bases, with 9 bases remaining between them. The CDR3 has 14 amino acids. CDR3 sequence: CASSLDRVTTEAFF. CDR3 DNA sequence: TGTGCCAGCAGCTTAGATAGGGTTACCACTGAAGCTTTCTTT.

The chain carries TRBV19 and TRBJ2-3; 9 bases fit TRBD1. Germline CDR1 is LNHDA and CDR2 is SQIVND (reference sequence). This CDR3 has 16 residues. Losses at the gene ends were 4 bases for V and 2 bases for J; bases not matched to a gene: 7. CDR3 sequence (DNA): TGTGCCAGTAGTACCAGGGACAGGGCGGCCACAGATACGCAGTATTTT. Encoded protein: CASSTRDRAATDTQYF. Full variable domain (remainder filled in from reference TRBV19 and TRBJ2-3): DGGITQSPKYLFRKEGQNVTLSCEQNLNHDAMYWYRQDPGQGLRLIYYSQIVNDFQKGDIAEGYSVSREKKESFPLTVTSAQKNPTAFYLCASSTRDRAATDTQYFGPGTRLTVL.

This clonotype has a count of ten or more. V and J are TRBV20-1 and TRBJ2-1; D remains ambiguous. Looked up from germline, CDR1 is DFQATT and CDR2 is SNEGSKA (reference sequence). The length of the CDR3 is 10 residues. V gave up 3 bases and J gave up 10 bases, with 7 bases separating them. The CDR3 DNA is TGCAGTGCTAGGTTACTGGAGCAGTTCTTC. Protein: CSARLLEQFF.

This clonotype showed up many times. This sequence joins TRBV24-1 and TRBJ2-7, with TRBD2 matching 13 bases. The CDR3 runs 16 residues. Trimming removed 8 bases from V and 7 bases from J; junction bases left unmatched: 13. Germline V gene lookup returns CDR1 KGHDR and CDR2 SFDVKD. CDR3 amino acids: CATMFIRTSGRIEQYF. The CDR3 region has the DNA TGTGCCACCATGTTCATTCGGACTAGCGGGAGAATTGAGCAGTACTTC.

In regard to this clonotype: This may be a read error, as it is one base from a much larger clone. V is TRBV7-2 and J is TRBJ2-1, with TRBD2 matching over 11 bases. The CDR3 covers 15 residues. CDR1 SGHTA and CDR2 FQGNSA come from the germline V gene. The chain's CDR3 is CASTRTSGQYNGQFF. For the CDR3, the DNA is TGTGCCAGCACCAGGACTAGCGGGCAATACAATGGGCAGTTCTTC.

This rearrangement joins TRBV5-1 to TRBJ2-4; 8 nucleotides match TRBD2. CDR1 and CDR2 from the germline V gene are SGHRS and YFSETQ. Trimming cost V 0 bases and J 0 bases; bases outside gene matches: 17. The CDR3 consists of 21 residues. The CDR3 reads CASSLALGGGSLIKAKNIQYF. CDR3 bases: TGCGCCAGCAGCTTGGCCCTCGGGGGGGGGAGTCTTATAAAAGCCAAAAACATTCAGTACTTC.

This clonotype turned up a few times. In nucleotides, the CDR3 is TGTGCCTGGAGTAAAGACCGTGACAGGGGTTGGGACATTCAGTACTTC. Its translation is CAWSKDRDRGWDIQYF. This chain joins TRBV30 and TRBJ2-4; TRBD1 matches at 8 bases. V was pared by 2 bases and J by 8 bases, with 14 bases of the junction left unmatched. The CDR3 contains 16 residues. Per germline, CDR1 GTSNPN and CDR2 SVGIG (reference sequence).

This clonotype appeared many times. The CDR3 DNA reads as TGTGCCAGCAGTTACTCGACGTCGGGCATGAACTATGGCTACACCTTC. Translating gives CASSYSTSGMNYGYTF. The gene calls are TRBV6-2 or TRBV6-3 and TRBJ1-2; no clear D. V was trimmed by 0 bases and J by 2 bases, leaving 13 bases between them. This CDR3 spans 16 amino acids. Germline V gives CDR1 MNHEY, CDR2 SVGEGT.

This clonotype was picked up many times. The genes are TRBV3-1 and TRBJ1-2; maybe TRBD1 (6 bases). Germline V gene data show CDR1 as LGHDT and CDR2 as YNNKEL (reference sequence). V was trimmed by 3 bases and J by 0 bases, leaving 14 bases between them. This CDR3 has 16 residues. CDR3 region: CASSQRGGQPNYGYTF. CDR3 sequence (DNA): TGTGCCAGCAGCCAGCGCGGCGGACAGCCTAACTATGGCTACACCTTC.

The gene calls are TRBV28 and TRBJ1-2, with 7 bases identical to TRBD1. Germline V gene lookup returns CDR1 MDHEN and CDR2 SYDVKM. The length of the CDR3 is 14 residues. V shed 6 bases and J 4 bases; nucleotides not matched to a gene: 8. The CDR3 coding sequence is TGTGCCAGCAGACTACCGGGACAGATCTATGGCTACACCTTC. Translated: CASRLPGQIYGYTF.

The CDR3 DNA reads as TGTGCCATCAGGCCGAACTCCTACGAGCAGTACTTC. Residues: CAIRPNSYEQYF. V is TRBV10-3 and J is TRBJ2-7, with D uncertain. V lost 6 bases and J 0 bases, leaving 6 bases between the germline ends. This CDR3 has 12 amino acids. Germline V gene lookup returns CDR1 ENHRY and CDR2 SYGVKD.

V usage is TRBV19 and J usage is TRBJ1-1; the D is unclear. V lost 2 bases and J lost 1, with 5 bases in between. Germline V gene sequence: CDR1 LNHDA, CDR2 SQIVND (reference sequence). The CDR3 is made up of 13 amino acids. The chain's CDR3 is CASSIPKNTEAFF. For the CDR3, the DNA is TGTGCCAGTAGTATACCAAAGAACACTGAAGCTTTCTTT.

The rearrangement links TRBV6-6 to TRBJ2-7; the D is unclear. V lost 0 bases and J lost 2, with 8 bases in between. Germline-derived CDR1 and CDR2 are MNHNY and SVGAGI (reference sequence). This CDR3 contains 14 residues. The CDR3 nucleotides are TGTGCCAGCAGTTACTCCCATCAAACCTACGAGCAGTACTTC. Amino acid sequence: CASSYSHQTYEQYF.

V is TRBV11-2 and J is TRBJ1-1; a weak D match, TRBD1 (5 bases). This CDR3 contains 16 residues. Germline V lookup: CDR1 SGHAT, CDR2 FQNNGV. Trimming stripped 4 bases from V and 2 bases from J, with 17 bases between. This CDR3 is CASSSTSYRRNTEAFF. The CDR3 DNA sequence: TGTGCCAGCAGCTCAACGTCGTACAGGAGAAACACTGAAGCTTTCTTT.